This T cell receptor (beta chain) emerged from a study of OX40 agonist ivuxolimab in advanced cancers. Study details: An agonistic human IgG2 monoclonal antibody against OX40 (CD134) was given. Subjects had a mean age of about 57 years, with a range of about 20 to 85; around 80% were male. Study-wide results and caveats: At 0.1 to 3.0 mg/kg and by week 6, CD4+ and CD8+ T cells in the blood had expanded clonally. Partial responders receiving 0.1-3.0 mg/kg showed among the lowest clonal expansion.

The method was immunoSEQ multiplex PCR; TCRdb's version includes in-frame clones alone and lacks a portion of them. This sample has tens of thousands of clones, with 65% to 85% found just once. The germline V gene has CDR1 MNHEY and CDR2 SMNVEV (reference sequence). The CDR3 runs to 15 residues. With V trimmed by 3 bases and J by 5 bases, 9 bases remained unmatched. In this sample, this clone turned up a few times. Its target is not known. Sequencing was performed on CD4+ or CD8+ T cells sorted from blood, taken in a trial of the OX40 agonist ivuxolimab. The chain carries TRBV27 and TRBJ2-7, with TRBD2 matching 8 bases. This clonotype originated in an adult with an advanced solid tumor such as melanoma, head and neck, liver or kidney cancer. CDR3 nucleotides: TGTGCCAGCAGTTTGGGAGCGGGAGTAATCAACGAGCAGTACTTC. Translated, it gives CASSLGAGVINEQYF.